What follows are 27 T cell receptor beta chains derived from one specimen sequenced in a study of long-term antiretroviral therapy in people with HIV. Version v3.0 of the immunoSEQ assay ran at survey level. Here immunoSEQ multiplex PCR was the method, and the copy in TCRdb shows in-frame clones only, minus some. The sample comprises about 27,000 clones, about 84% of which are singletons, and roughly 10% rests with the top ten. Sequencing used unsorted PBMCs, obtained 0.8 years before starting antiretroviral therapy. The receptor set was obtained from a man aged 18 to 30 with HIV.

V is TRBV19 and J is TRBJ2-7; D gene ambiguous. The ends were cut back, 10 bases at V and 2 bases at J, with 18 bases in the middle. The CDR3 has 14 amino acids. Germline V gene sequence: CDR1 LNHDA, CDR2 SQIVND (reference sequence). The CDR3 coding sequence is TGTGCCACCTCACCTAAGGCAGTCCCCTACGAGCAGTACTTC. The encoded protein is CATSPKAVPYEQYF.

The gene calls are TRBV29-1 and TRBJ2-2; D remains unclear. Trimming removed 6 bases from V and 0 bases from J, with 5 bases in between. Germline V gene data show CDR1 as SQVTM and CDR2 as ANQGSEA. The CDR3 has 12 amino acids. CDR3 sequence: CSVHSNTGELFF. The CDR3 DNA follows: TGCAGCGTCCATTCGAACACCGGGGAGCTGTTTTTT.

CDR3 bases: TGTGCCACCAGCAGACCGGGACAGGGGAACTACGAGCAGTACTTC. Protein product: CATSRPGQGNYEQYF. The chain is built from TRBV15 and TRBJ2-7, with TRBD1 identical over 10 bases. With 2 bases clipped from V and 3 bases from J, the junction kept 4 bases outside the gene matches. CDR1 is LNHNV and CDR2 is YYDKDF in the germline V gene (reference sequence). The CDR3 length is 15 residues.

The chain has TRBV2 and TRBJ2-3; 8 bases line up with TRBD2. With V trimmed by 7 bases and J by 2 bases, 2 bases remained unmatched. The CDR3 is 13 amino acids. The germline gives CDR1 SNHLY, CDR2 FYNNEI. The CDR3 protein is CASKREYTDTQYF. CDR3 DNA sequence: TGTGCCAGCAAGCGGGAGTACACAGATACGCAGTATTTT.

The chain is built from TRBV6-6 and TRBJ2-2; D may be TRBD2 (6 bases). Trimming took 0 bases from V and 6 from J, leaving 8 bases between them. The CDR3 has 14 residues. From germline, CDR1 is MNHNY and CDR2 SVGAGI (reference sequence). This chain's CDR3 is CASSYSGGAGELFF. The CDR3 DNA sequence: TGTGCCAGCAGTTACTCGGGGGGAGCCGGGGAGCTGTTTTTT.

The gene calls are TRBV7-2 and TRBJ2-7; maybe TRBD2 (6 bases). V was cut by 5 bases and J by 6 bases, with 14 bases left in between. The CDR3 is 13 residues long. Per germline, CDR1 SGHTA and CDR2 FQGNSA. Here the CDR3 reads CASSRNAGGEQYF. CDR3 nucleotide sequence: TGTGCCAGCAGCCGAAATGCCGGGGGCGAGCAGTACTTC.

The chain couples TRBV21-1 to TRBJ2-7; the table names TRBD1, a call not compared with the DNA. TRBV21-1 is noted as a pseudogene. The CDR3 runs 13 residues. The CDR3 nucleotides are TGTGCCAGCAGCGTGGACAGCTCCTACGAGCAGTACTTC. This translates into CASSVDSSYEQYF.

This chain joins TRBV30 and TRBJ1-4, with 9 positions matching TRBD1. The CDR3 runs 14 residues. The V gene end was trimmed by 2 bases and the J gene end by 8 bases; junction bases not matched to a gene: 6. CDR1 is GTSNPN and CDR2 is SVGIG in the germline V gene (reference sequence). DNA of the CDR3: TGTGCCTGGAGTTACCGGGACAGGGAGGAAAAACTGTTTTTT. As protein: CAWSYRDREEKLFF.

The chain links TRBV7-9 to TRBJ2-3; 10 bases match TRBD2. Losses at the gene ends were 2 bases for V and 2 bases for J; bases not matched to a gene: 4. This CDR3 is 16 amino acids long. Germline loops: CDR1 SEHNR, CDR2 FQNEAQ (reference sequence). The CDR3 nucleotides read TGTGCCAGCAGCTTACAAGCGGGAGGGATCACAGATACGCAGTATTTT. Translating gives CASSLQAGGITDTQYF.

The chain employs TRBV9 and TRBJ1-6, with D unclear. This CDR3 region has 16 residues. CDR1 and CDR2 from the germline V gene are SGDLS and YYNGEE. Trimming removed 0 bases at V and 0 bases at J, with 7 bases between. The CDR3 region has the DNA TGTGCCAGCAGCGTAGCACCGAGCTCCTATAATTCACCCCTCCACTTT. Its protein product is CASSVAPSSYNSPLHF.

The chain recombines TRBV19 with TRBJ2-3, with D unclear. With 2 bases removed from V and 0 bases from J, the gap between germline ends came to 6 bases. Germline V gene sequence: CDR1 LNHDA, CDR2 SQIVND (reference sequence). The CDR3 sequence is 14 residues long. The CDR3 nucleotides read TGTGCCAGTAGTATATCGGGTAGCACAGATACGCAGTATTTT. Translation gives CASSISGSTDTQYF. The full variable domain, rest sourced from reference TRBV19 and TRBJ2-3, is DGGITQSPKYLFRKEGQNVTLSCEQNLNHDAMYWYRQDPGQGLRLIYYSQIVNDFQKGDIAEGYSVSREKKESFPLTVTSAQKNPTAFYLCASSISGSTDTQYFGPGTRLTVL.

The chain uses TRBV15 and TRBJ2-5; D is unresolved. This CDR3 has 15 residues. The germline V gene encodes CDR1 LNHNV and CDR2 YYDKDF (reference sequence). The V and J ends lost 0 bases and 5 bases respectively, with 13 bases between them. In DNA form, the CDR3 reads TGTGCCACCAGCAGAGATCAACAGTTCGGGGAGACCCAGTACTTC. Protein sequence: CATSRDQQFGETQYF. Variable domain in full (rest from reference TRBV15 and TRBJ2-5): DAMVIQNPRYQVTQFGKPVTLSCSQTLNHNVMYWYQQKSSQAPKLLFHYYDKDFNNEADTPDNFQSRRPNTSFCFLDIRSPGLGDTAMYLCATSRDQQFGETQYFGPGTRLLVL.

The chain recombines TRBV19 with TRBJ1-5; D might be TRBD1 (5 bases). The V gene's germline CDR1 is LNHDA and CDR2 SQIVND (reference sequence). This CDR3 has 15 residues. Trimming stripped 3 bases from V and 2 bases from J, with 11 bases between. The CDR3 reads CASSIGGAGNQPQHF. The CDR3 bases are TGTGCCAGTAGTATCGGAGGGGCGGGCAATCAGCCCCAGCATTTT. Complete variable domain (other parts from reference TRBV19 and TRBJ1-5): DGGITQSPKYLFRKEGQNVTLSCEQNLNHDAMYWYRQDPGQGLRLIYYSQIVNDFQKGDIAEGYSVSREKKESFPLTVTSAQKNPTAFYLCASSIGGAGNQPQHFGDGTRLSIL.

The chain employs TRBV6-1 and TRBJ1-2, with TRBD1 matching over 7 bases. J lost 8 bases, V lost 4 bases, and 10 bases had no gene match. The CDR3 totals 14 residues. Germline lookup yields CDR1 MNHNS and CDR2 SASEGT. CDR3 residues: CASSVDREGSGYTF. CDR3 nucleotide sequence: TGTGCCAGCAGTGTAGACAGGGAAGGGAGCGGCTACACCTTC.

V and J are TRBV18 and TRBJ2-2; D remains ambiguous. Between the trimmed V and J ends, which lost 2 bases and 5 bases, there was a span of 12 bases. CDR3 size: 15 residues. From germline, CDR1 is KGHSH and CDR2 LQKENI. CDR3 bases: TGTGCCAGCTCACCAGTATTCGCGCCAACCGGGGAGCTGTTTTTT. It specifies CASSPVFAPTGELFF.

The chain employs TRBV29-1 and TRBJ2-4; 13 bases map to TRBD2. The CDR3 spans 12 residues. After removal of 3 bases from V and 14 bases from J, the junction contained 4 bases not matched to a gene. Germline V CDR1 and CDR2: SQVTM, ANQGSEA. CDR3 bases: TGCAGCGTTGACGAACTAGCGGGAGGGAAGTACTTC. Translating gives CSVDELAGGKYF.

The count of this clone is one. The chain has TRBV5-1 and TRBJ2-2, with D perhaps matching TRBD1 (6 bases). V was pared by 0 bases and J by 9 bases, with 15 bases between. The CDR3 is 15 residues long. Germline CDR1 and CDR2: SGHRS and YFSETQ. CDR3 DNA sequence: TGCGCCAGCAGCTTGGCGCAGGGGACGAGCCGGGAGCTGTTTTTT. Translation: CASSLAQGTSRELFF.

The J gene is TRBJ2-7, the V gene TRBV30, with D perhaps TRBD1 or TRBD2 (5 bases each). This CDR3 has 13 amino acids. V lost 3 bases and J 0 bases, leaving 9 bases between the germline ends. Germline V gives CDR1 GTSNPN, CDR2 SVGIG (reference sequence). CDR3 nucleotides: TGTGCCTGGAGGATAGGGACCTCCTACGAGCAGTACTTC. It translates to CAWRIGTSYEQYF.

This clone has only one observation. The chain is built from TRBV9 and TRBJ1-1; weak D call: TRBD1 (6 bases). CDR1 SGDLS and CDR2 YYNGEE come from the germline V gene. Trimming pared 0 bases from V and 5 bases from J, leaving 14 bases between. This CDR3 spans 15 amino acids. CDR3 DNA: TGTGCCAGCAGCGTAGATGGGGGGGCACGAACTGAAGCTTTCTTT. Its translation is CASSVDGGARTEAFF.

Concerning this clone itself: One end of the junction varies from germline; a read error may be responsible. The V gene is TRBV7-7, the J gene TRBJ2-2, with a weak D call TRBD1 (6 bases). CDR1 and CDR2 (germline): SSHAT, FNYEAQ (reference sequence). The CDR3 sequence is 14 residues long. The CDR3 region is CASSPGQIPGELFF. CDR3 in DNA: TGTGCTAGCAGCCCCGGACAGATACCCGGGGAGCTGTTTTTT.

CDR3 in amino acids: CASSPGQGVFGYTF. The DNA for the CDR3 is TGTGCCAGCAGTCCTGGACAGGGGGTTTTCGGCTACACCTTC. The V and J genes are TRBV28 and TRBJ1-2; 10 bases align to TRBD1. V lost 5 bases to trimming and J lost 8 bases; unmatched junction nucleotides: 8. Germline CDR1 and CDR2: MDHEN and SYDVKM. CDR3 size: 14 residues.

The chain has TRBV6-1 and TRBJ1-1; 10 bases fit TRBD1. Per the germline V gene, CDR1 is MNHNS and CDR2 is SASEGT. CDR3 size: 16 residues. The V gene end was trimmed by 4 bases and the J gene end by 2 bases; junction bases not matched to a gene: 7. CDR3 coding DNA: TGTGCCAGCAGTGGTCCGGGACAGGGGTATAACACTGAAGCTTTCTTT. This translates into CASSGPGQGYNTEAFF.

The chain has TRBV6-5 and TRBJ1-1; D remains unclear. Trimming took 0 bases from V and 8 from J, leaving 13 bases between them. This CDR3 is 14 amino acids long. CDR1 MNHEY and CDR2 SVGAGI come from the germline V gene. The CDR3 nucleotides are TGTGCCAGCAGTTACTCTGTGGTTCGGGCCGAAGCTTTCTTT. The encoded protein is CASSYSVVRAEAFF.

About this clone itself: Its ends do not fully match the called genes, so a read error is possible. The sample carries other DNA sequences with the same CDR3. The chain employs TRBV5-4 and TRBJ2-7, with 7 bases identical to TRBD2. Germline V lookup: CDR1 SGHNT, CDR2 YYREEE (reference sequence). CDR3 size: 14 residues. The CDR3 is CASRVAGDPYEQYF. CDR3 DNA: TGTGCCAGCAGGGTGGCGGGGGACCCCTATGAGCAGTACTTC.

As DNA, the CDR3 is TGCGCCAGCAGTCAGCAGGGGACTGAAGCTTTCTTT. Amino acid sequence: CASSQQGTEAFF. The gene calls are TRBV10-2 and TRBJ1-1, with D possibly TRBD1 on 6 matching bases. The V end was cut by 5 bases, the J end by 5 bases, with 9 bases between. Germline-derived CDR1 and CDR2 are WSHSY and SAAADI. The CDR3 sequence is 12 residues long.

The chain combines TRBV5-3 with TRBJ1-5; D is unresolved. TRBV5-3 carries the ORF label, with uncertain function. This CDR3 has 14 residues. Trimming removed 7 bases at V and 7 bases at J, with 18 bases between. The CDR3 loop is CARRRMSVEQPQHF. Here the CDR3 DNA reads TGTGCCAGACGCCGAATGTCAGTAGAACAGCCCCAGCATTTT.

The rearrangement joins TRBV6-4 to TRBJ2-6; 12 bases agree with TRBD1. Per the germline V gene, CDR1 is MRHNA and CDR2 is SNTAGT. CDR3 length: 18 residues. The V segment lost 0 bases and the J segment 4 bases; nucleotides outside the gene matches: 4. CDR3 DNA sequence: TGTGCCAGCAGTGACTCAGGGACAGGGGGCGACGGGGCCAACGTCCTGACTTTC. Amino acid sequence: CASSDSGTGGDGANVLTF.